This entry lists 30 T cell receptor beta chains sequenced from one sample in a study of response to subunit inactivated influenza vaccine. TCRdb fed the RT-PCR reads into MiXCR, producing one record per CDR3 protein. The sample has 500,000 to 600,000 distinct CDR3 sequences, 16% seen once. Source: CD4+ T cells sorted from PBMCs, taken less than 30 months after vaccination. The receptors here all came from a man aged 50-75 years who received an inactivated influenza vaccine.

The rearrangement uses TRBV6-2 or TRBV6-3 and TRBJ2-3; D possibly corresponds to TRBD2 (6 bases). Trimming removed 5 bases from V and 6 bases from J, with 18 bases in between. The CDR3 is made up of 15 amino acids. Germline CDR1 and CDR2: MNHEY and SVGEGT. For the CDR3, the DNA is TGTGCCAGCAGTACACCGGGGACTGCTGCGGATACGCAGTATTTT. It yields the protein CASSTPGTAADTQYF.

This clonotype was seen more than once but under ten times. This chain links TRBV29-1 with TRBJ1-1; D unresolved. CDR1 is SQVTM, CDR2 ANQGSEA, per germline. This CDR3 has 14 amino acids. Trimming stripped 5 bases from V and 4 bases from J, with 17 bases between. CDR3 DNA sequence: TGCAGCGTTCTGGGGATTTTGGTGGGCACTGAAGCTTTCTTT. It yields the protein CSVLGILVGTEAFF.

This clonotype turned up a few times. The chain is built from TRBV6-1 and TRBJ2-4; D could derive from TRBD1 or TRBD2 (6 bases each). This CDR3 has 15 amino acids. From germline, CDR1 is MNHNS and CDR2 SASEGT. Trimming left V 5 bases short and J 9 bases short, with 20 bases between. The CDR3, as DNA: TGTGCCAGCAGTACAGGGACTCCCTCGTTAGGCATTCAGTACTTC. Its translation: CASSTGTPSLGIQYF.

This chain uses TRBV12-3 or TRBV12-4 with TRBJ2-6; 10 bases match TRBD1. This CDR3 is 17 amino acids long. V lost 5 bases to trimming and J lost 0 bases; unmatched junction nucleotides: 4. The CDR3: CASSADRGLSGANVLTF. CDR3 in DNA: TGTGCCAGCAGTGCCGACAGGGGGCTCTCTGGGGCCAACGTCCTGACTTTC.

This clonotype occurred many times. The chain joins TRBV5-1 to TRBJ2-4; unclear D gene. Germline CDR1 and CDR2: SGHRS and YFSETQ. The CDR3 covers 12 residues. The V gene lost 0 bases and the J gene lost 11 bases, with 9 bases spanning the gap. The CDR3 region has the DNA TGCGCCAGCAGCTTGGGGGGTTCGGTTCAGTACTTC. Protein sequence: CASSLGGSVQYF.

This chain uses TRBV4-3 with TRBJ1-4; TRBD1 is a possible D gene (6 bases). V shed 2 bases and J shed 5 bases, with 15 bases lying between them. Germline-derived CDR1 and CDR2 are LGHNA and YSLEER. There are 16 residues in the CDR3. The CDR3 loop is CASSQFGQNQNEKLFF. The DNA of the CDR3 is TGCGCCAGCAGCCAATTCGGACAGAACCAGAATGAAAAACTGTTTTTT.

The genes are TRBV12-3 or TRBV12-4 and TRBJ2-3; the D gene is possibly TRBD1 (5 bases). Trimming removed 2 bases at V and 1 base at J, with 13 bases between. CDR3 length equals 16 residues. CDR3 loop: CASSLNYRKGTDTQYF. The CDR3 DNA is TGTGCCAGCAGTTTAAACTACAGGAAAGGCACAGATACGCAGTATTTT.

This clonotype has a handful of counts. V gene TRBV18 combines with J gene TRBJ1-1, with D possibly being TRBD1 (6 bases). In germline, CDR1 is KGHSH, CDR2 LQKENI. Trimming removed 4 bases from V and 0 bases from J, with 12 bases in between. The CDR3 loop spans 15 amino acids. Written as DNA, the CDR3 is TGTGCCAGCTCACTCGAACAGGGTATGAACACTGAAGCTTTCTTT. Translating gives CASSLEQGMNTEAFF.

This clonotype was found a few times. The chain carries TRBV6-1 and TRBJ2-2; tentative D call: TRBD1 (6 bases). Germline assignment: CDR1 MNHNS and CDR2 SASEGT. The CDR3 spans 14 residues. Trimming pared 5 bases from V and 4 bases from J, leaving 11 bases between. The CDR3 DNA reads TGTGCCAGCAGTAGGGACATTCCCACCGGGGAGCTGTTTTTT. Translating it yields CASSRDIPTGELFF.

This clonotype was picked up a small number of times. The V gene is TRBV19, the J gene TRBJ2-5; 7 bases align to TRBD1. The CDR3 covers 14 residues. Germline assignment: CDR1 LNHDA and CDR2 SQIVND (reference sequence). V dropped 5 bases and J dropped 6; count of bases not matched to a gene: 9. This CDR3 reads CASSATGNLQTQYF. CDR3 sequence (DNA): TGTGCCAGTAGTGCGACAGGGAACCTACAGACCCAGTACTTC. The full variable domain, completed using reference TRBV19 and TRBJ2-5, is DGGITQSPKYLFRKEGQNVTLSCEQNLNHDAMYWYRQDPGQGLRLIYYSQIVNDFQKGDIAEGYSVSREKKESFPLTVTSAQKNPTAFYLCASSATGNLQTQYFGPGTRLLVL.

The rearrangement joins TRBV10-3 to TRBJ1-2; D is perhaps TRBD1 (5 bases). Germline-derived CDR1 and CDR2 are ENHRY and SYGVKD. The V and J ends lost 7 bases and 0 bases respectively, with 12 bases between them. CDR3 length equals 14 residues. The CDR3 DNA sequence: TGTGCCATCACCGGGGCAGAAACTAACTATGGCTACACCTTC. This sequence encodes CAITGAETNYGYTF.

The J gene is TRBJ2-3, the V gene TRBV9; 9 bases match TRBD2. The CDR3 is made up of 17 amino acids. Germline assignment: CDR1 SGDLS and CDR2 YYNGEE. V lost 0 bases and J lost 1; bases outside the gene matches: 6. The CDR3 DNA sequence: TGTGCCAGCAGCGTAGGTGGTAGCGGGGGTCGCACAGATACGCAGTATTTT. As protein: CASSVGGSGGRTDTQYF. The entire variable domain, with the rest obtained from reference TRBV9 and TRBJ2-3, is as follows: DSGVTQTPKHLITATGQRVTLRCSPRSGDLSVYWYQQSLDQGLQFLIQYYNGEERAKGNILERFSAQQFPDLHSELNLSSLELGDSALYFCASSVGGSGGRTDTQYFGPGTRLTVL.

The chain couples TRBV20-1 to TRBJ1-1; possibly TRBD1 for D (6 bases). The CDR3 consists of 12 residues. V was clipped by 6 bases and J by 1 base, with 9 bases between them. The V gene's germline CDR1 is DFQATT and CDR2 SNEGSKA (reference sequence). CDR3 coding DNA: TGCAGTGCAGGACAGCCGAACACTGAAGCTTTCTTT. This encodes CSAGQPNTEAFF.

The chain links TRBV7-9 to TRBJ2-1; 8 bases are shared with TRBD1. Unmatched junction bases numbered 9, after V lost 5 bases and J lost 9 bases. CDR3 length: 14 residues. CDR1 SEHNR and CDR2 FQNEAQ come from the germline V gene (reference sequence). CDR3 nucleotides: TGTGCCAGCAGCGGCCGGACAGGGCTCGGTGAGCAGTTCTTC. Encoded protein: CASSGRTGLGEQFF.

The rearrangement uses TRBV25-1 and TRBJ1-5; D gene ambiguous. The CDR3 sequence is 13 residues long. CDR1 and CDR2 (germline): MGHDK, SYGVNS. Trimming removed 2 bases at V and 2 bases at J, with 4 bases between. The CDR3 spells CASSELGNQPQHF. Written as DNA, the CDR3 is TGTGCCAGCAGTGAACTCGGCAATCAGCCCCAGCATTTT.

J is TRBJ2-7 and V is TRBV11-2, with D maybe TRBD2 (6 bases). The CDR3 runs 15 residues. The germline V gene encodes CDR1 SGHAT and CDR2 FQNNGV. V was shortened by 1 base and J by 3 bases, with 13 bases between the two germline ends. CDR3 DNA: TGTGCCAGCAGCTTAGGGGTGACTAGAGACTACGAGCAGTACTTC. It yields the protein CASSLGVTRDYEQYF.

This clonotype was recorded only once. The chain carries TRBV20-1 and TRBJ1-2; D is possibly TRBD1 (5 bases). Germline CDR1 DFQATT, CDR2 SNEGSKA (reference sequence). V lost 5 bases and J 3 bases, leaving 13 bases between the germline ends. CDR3 length: 13 amino acids. Written as DNA, the CDR3 is TGCAGTGCTGTAGAGGGGAGTTACTATGGCTACACCTTC. Residues: CSAVEGSYYGYTF.

This clonotype occurred a few times. The chain links TRBV5-8 to TRBJ1-2; D unclear. Trimming shortened V by 6 bases and J by 8 bases, and 17 bases separated the two germline ends. The CDR3 covers 13 residues. Germline-derived CDR1 and CDR2 are SGHTS and YDEGEE. The CDR3 sequence is CASTSGPRIGYTF. CDR3 in DNA: TGTGCCAGCACCTCGGGTCCGAGGATCGGCTACACCTTC.

The chain carries TRBV5-1 and TRBJ2-3, with D tentatively TRBD2 (5 bases). V lost 3 bases and J 0 bases, leaving 14 bases between the germline ends. Germline CDR1 reads SGHRS; CDR2 reads YFSETQ. This CDR3 spans 16 amino acids. The CDR3 DNA sequence: TGCGCCAGCAGCTCACTAGACTGGGCTAGCACAGATACGCAGTATTTT. Its translation is CASSSLDWASTDTQYF.

The V call is TRBV6-5, the J call TRBJ2-5, with 7 bases identical to TRBD2. V lost 0 bases, J lost 5 bases, and 3 bases stayed unmatched. This CDR3 is 14 amino acids long. The germline CDR1 and CDR2 sequences are MNHEY and SVGAGI. The CDR3: CASSYSQGGETQYF. The DNA of the CDR3 is TGTGCCAGCAGTTACTCTCAGGGAGGGGAGACCCAGTACTTC.

A few counts support this clonotype. This chain uses TRBV11-2 with TRBJ2-1; a weak D match, TRBD2 (5 bases). The CDR3 spans 14 residues. Germline V gene lookup returns CDR1 SGHAT and CDR2 FQNNGV. The V gene lost 2 bases and the J gene lost 8 bases, with 13 bases spanning the gap. This CDR3 is CASSLNRGSDEQFF. The CDR3 nucleotides are TGTGCCAGCAGCTTAAATCGGGGATCCGATGAGCAGTTCTTC.

This clonotype showed up just a few times. The gene calls are TRBV6-1 and TRBJ2-1; TRBD2 matches 8 bases. The V gene end was trimmed by 2 bases and the J gene end by 0 bases; junction bases not matched to a gene: 3. The CDR3 extends over 16 amino acids. Per the germline V gene, CDR1 is MNHNS and CDR2 is SASEGT. In nucleotides, the CDR3 is TGTGCCAGCAGTGAATTTAGCGGGAACTCCTACAATGAGCAGTTCTTC. Translating it yields CASSEFSGNSYNEQFF.

The chain carries TRBV20-1 and TRBJ2-7, with D uncertain. This CDR3 is built from 14 residues. Deletions cut 3 bases from V and 3 bases from J, with 15 bases between. Germline loops: CDR1 DFQATT, CDR2 SNEGSKA (reference sequence). The DNA of the CDR3 is TGCAGTGCTAGTCCCGCCCGATCGGGCTACGAGCAGTACTTC. Translation gives CSASPARSGYEQYF.

J is TRBJ2-2 and V is TRBV28, with 7 nucleotides matching TRBD2. Germline loops: CDR1 MDHEN, CDR2 SYDVKM. V gave up 6 bases and J gave up 3 bases; unmatched junction bases: 4. This CDR3 comprises 14 residues. CDR3 in amino acids: CASSYRGDTGELFF. The CDR3 nucleotides are TGTGCCAGCAGCTACCGGGGGGACACCGGGGAGCTGTTTTTT. Variable domain in full (rest from reference TRBV28 and TRBJ2-2): DVKVTQSSRYLVKRTGEKVFLECVQDMDHENMFWYRQDPGLGLRLIYFSYDVKMKEKGDIPEGYSVSREKKERFSLILESASTNQTSMYLCASSYRGDTGELFFGEGSRLTVL.

The rearrangement links TRBV5-1 to TRBJ2-7; 7 positions match TRBD2. Trimming cost V 1 base and J 3 bases; bases outside gene matches: 7. Looked up from germline, CDR1 is SGHRS and CDR2 is YFSETQ. The CDR3 runs 15 residues. DNA of the CDR3: TGCGCCAGCAGCTTGTGGGGGGGAAGTGGCTACGAGCAGTACTTC. Translated: CASSLWGGSGYEQYF.

This clonotype was observed a few times. The J gene is TRBJ2-3, the V gene TRBV20-1; 8 bases fit TRBD2. Germline V lookup: CDR1 DFQATT, CDR2 SNEGSKA (reference sequence). The ends lost 3 bases at V and 1 base at J; junction bases unmatched: 3. This CDR3 contains 14 residues. The CDR3 DNA reads TGCAGTGCTAGGGTAGCGGGGCGCACAGATACGCAGTATTTT. Translation gives CSARVAGRTDTQYF.

In this sample, this clonotype turned up a few times. V usage is TRBV5-5 and J usage is TRBJ2-3; 12 bases agree with TRBD2. Trimming removed 4 bases from V and 3 bases from J; junction bases left unmatched: 6. CDR1 is SGHKS, CDR2 YYEKEE, per germline (reference sequence). This CDR3 contains 16 residues. CDR3 coding DNA: TGTGCCAGCAGCGTACCGACTAGCGGGAGTACAGATACGCAGTATTTT. The encoded protein is CASSVPTSGSTDTQYF. Looking up the rest from reference TRBV5-5 and TRBJ2-3 gives the full variable domain: DAGVTQSPTHLIKTRGQQVTLRCSPISGHKSVSWYQQVLGQGPQFIFQYYEKEERGRGNFPDRFSARQFPNYSSELNVNALLLGDSALYLCASSVPTSGSTDTQYFGPGTRLTVL.

The table lists this clonotype with a few counts. V gene TRBV29-1 combines with J gene TRBJ2-6, with 7 bases lining up with TRBD1. Trimming removed 6 bases from V and 1 base from J; junction bases left unmatched: 12. This CDR3 spans 17 amino acids. The V gene's germline CDR1 is SQVTM and CDR2 ANQGSEA. The CDR3 coding sequence is TGCAGCGTCTACACACAGGGGACCGGTTCTGGGGCCAACGTCCTGACTTTC. Translated, it gives CSVYTQGTGSGANVLTF.

This clonotype turned up a few times. Here the CDR3 DNA reads TGTGCCAGCAGCCCCGGACGGACTAACGAGCAGTTCTTC. This sequence encodes CASSPGRTNEQFF. The chain employs TRBV5-5 and TRBJ2-1, with D perhaps TRBD2 (6 bases). The CDR3 has 13 residues. Germline V gene lookup returns CDR1 SGHKS and CDR2 YYEKEE (reference sequence). The germline V and J ends were trimmed by 4 bases and 10 bases, with 15 bases remaining between them. Full variable domain (remainder filled in from reference TRBV5-5 and TRBJ2-1): DAGVTQSPTHLIKTRGQQVTLRCSPISGHKSVSWYQQVLGQGPQFIFQYYEKEERGRGNFPDRFSARQFPNYSSELNVNALLLGDSALYLCASSPGRTNEQFFGPGTRLTVL.

This clonotype has only a few counts. The rearrangement joins TRBV7-9 to TRBJ2-2, with 9 bases identical to TRBD2. With V trimmed by 4 bases and J by 5 bases, 8 bases remained unmatched. This CDR3 contains 16 residues. CDR1 and CDR2 (germline): SEHNR, FQNEAQ (reference sequence). In DNA, the CDR3 is TGTGCCAGCAGCTCTTTAGCGGGAGATTATACCGGGGAGCTGTTTTTT. Residues: CASSSLAGDYTGELFF.